One and the same sample provided the 3 T cell receptor beta chains below, sequenced in a study of shared T cell receptors in the human thymus. Assay: immunoSEQ multiplex PCR; the TCRdb copy retains only in-frame clones and omits some. The data show under 850,000 clones, around 89% seen once. The data were also submitted as part of a second study, on human thymus T cells.

The sequencing input was thymocytes. The receptors derive from a boy younger than two with a congenital heart defect.

A single count supports this clone. This sequence joins TRBV4-2 and TRBJ2-3, with D perhaps TRBD1 (6 bases). This CDR3 contains 16 residues. Germline CDR1 reads LGHNA; CDR2 reads YNFKEQ. V shed 0 bases and J shed 5 bases, with 15 bases lying between them. The CDR3, as DNA: TGTGCCAGCAGCCAAGAAACGGACAGCTCTAGAGATACGCAGTATTTT. As protein: CASSQETDSSRDTQYF.

The rearrangement joins TRBV27 to TRBJ2-3; TRBD1 agrees at 9 bases. Germline CDR1 reads MNHEY; CDR2 reads SMNVEV (reference sequence). Unmatched junction bases numbered 10, after V lost 7 bases and J lost 2 bases. CDR3 size: 16 residues. The CDR3 is CASTPWDRDTTDTQYF. DNA for the CDR3: TGTGCCAGCACCCCCTGGGACAGGGATACCACAGATACGCAGTATTTT.

The chain has TRBV11-2 and TRBJ2-1; perhaps TRBD1 as D (5 bases). Germline V gene lookup returns CDR1 SGHAT and CDR2 FQNNGV. The germline V and J ends were trimmed by 2 bases and 8 bases, with 13 bases remaining between them. This CDR3 is built from 14 residues. The CDR3 region is CASSLRGFNDEQFF. CDR3 sequence (DNA): TGTGCCAGCAGCTTAAGGGGATTTAACGATGAGCAGTTCTTC.